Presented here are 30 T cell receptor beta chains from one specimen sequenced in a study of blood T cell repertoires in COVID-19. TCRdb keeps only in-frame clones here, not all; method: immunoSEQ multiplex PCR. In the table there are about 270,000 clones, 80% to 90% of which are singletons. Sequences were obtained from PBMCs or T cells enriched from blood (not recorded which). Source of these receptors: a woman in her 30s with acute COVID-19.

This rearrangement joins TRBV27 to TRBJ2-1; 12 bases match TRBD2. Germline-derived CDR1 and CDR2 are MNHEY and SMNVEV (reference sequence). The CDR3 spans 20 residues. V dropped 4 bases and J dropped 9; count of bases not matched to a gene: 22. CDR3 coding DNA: TGTGCCAGCAGTTCAATCATTTCTCGGACTAGCGGGATGAGGCCAATTGAGCAGTTCTTC. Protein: CASSSIISRTSGMRPIEQFF.

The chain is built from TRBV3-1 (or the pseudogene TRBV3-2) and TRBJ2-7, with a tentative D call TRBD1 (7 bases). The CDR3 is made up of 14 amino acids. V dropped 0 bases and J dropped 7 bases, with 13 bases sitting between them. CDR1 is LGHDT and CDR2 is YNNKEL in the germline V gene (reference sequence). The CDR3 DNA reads TGTGCCAGCAGCCAAGAAGGCAGGGGGGTTGAGCAGTACTTC. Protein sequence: CASSQEGRGVEQYF.

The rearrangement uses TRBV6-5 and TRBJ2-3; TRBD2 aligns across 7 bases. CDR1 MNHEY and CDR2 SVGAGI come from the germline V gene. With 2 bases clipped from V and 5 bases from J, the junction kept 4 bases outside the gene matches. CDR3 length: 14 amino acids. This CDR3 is CASSYEGGRDTQYF. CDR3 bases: TGTGCCAGCAGTTACGAGGGAGGGAGAGATACGCAGTATTTT.

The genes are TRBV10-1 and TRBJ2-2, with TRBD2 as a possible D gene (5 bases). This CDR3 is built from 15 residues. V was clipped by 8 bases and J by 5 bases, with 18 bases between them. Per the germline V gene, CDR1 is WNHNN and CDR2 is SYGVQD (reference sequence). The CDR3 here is CASPETRPGTGELFF. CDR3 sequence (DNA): TGCGCCAGCCCCGAGACAAGGCCGGGGACCGGGGAGCTGTTTTTT.

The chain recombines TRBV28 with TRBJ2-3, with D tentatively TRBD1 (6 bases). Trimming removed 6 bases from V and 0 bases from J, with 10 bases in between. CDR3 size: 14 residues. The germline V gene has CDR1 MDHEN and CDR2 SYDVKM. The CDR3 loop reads CASSTGQSTDTQYF. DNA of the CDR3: TGTGCCAGCAGCACGGGACAAAGCACAGATACGCAGTATTTT.

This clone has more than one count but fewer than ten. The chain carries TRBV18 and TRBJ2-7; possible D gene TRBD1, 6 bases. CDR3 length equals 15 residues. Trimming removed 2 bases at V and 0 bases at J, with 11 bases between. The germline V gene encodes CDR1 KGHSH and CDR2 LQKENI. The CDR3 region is CASSPGQGSSYEQYF. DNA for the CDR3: TGTGCCAGCTCACCAGGGCAGGGGAGCTCCTACGAGCAGTACTTC.

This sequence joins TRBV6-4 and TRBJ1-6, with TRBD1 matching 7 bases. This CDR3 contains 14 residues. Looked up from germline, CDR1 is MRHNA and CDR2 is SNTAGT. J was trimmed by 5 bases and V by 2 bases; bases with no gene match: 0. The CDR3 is CASSDDRDNSPLHF. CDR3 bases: TGTGCCAGCAGTGACGACAGGGATAATTCACCCCTCCACTTT.

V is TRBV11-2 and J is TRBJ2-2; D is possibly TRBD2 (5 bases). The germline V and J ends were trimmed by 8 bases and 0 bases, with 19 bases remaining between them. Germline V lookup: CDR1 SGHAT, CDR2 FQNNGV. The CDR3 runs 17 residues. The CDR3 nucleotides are TGTGCCAGCGGACTTGAGCGTTGGCACGCGAACACCGGGGAGCTGTTTTTT. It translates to CASGLERWHANTGELFF.

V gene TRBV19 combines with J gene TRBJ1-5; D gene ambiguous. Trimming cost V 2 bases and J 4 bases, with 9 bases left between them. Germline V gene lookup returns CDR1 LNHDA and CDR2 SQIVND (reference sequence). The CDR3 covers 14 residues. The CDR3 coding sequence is TGTGCCAGTAGTATAATGGCAGAAAATCAGCCCCAGCATTTT. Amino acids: CASSIMAENQPQHF.

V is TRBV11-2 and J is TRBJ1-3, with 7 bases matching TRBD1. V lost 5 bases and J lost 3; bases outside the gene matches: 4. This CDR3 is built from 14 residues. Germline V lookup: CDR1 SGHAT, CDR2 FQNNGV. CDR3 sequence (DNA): TGTGCCAGCAGCATGGACAGGCATGGAAACACCATATATTTT. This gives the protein CASSMDRHGNTIYF. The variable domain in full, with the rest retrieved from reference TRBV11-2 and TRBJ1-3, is EAGVAQSPRYKIIEKRQSVAFWCNPISGHATLYWYQQILGQGPKLLIQFQNNGVVDDSQLPKDRFSAERLKGVDSTLKIQPAKLEDSAVYLCASSMDRHGNTIYFGEGSWLTVV.

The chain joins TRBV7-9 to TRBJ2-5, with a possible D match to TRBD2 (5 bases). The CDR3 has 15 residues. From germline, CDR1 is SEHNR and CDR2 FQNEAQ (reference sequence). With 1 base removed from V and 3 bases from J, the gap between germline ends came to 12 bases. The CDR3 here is CASSLEAWGEETQYF. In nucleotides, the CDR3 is TGTGCCAGCAGCTTAGAGGCCTGGGGAGAAGAGACCCAGTACTTC. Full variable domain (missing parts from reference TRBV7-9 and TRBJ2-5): DTGVSQNPRHKITKRGQNVTFRCDPISEHNRLYWYRQTLGQGPEFLTYFQNEAQLEKSRLLSDRFSAERPKGSFSTLEIQRTEQGDSAMYLCASSLEAWGEETQYFGPGTRLLVL.

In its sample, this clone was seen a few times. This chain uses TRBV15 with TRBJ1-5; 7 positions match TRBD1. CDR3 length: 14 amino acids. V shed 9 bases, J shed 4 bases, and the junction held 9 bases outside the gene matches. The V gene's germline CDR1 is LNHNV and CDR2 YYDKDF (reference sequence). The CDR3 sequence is CATTEGQKNQPQHF. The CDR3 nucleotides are TGTGCCACTACCGAGGGACAGAAAAATCAGCCCCAGCATTTT.

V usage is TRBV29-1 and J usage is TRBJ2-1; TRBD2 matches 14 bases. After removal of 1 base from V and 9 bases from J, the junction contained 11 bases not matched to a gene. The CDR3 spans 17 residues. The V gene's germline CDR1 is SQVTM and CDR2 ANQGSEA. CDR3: CSVEATSGRAGMVEQFF. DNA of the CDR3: TGCAGCGTTGAAGCGACTAGCGGGAGGGCCGGGATGGTTGAGCAGTTCTTC.

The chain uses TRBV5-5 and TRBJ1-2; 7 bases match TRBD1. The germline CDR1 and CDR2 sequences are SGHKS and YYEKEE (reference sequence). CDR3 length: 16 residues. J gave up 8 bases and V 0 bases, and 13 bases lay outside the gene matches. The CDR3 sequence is CASSLGDSPGIMGYTF. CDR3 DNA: TGTGCCAGCAGCTTGGGGGACAGCCCAGGAATTATGGGCTACACCTTC.

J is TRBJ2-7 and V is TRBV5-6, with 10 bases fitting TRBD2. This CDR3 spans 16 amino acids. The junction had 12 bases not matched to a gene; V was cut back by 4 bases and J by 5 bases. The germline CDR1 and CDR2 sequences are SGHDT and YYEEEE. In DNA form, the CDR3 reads TGTGCCAGCAGCCACTCCCTAGCGGGAGAACCCCACGAGCAGTACTTC. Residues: CASSHSLAGEPHEQYF.

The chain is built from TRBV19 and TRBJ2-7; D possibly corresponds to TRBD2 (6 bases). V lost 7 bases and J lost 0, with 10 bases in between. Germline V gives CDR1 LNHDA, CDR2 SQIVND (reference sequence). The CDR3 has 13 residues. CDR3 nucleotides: TGTGCCAGTATGTCGGGAGACTCCTACGAGCAGTACTTC. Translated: CASMSGDSYEQYF. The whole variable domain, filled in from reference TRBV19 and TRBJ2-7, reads DGGITQSPKYLFRKEGQNVTLSCEQNLNHDAMYWYRQDPGQGLRLIYYSQIVNDFQKGDIAEGYSVSREKKESFPLTVTSAQKNPTAFYLCASMSGDSYEQYFGPGTRLTVT.

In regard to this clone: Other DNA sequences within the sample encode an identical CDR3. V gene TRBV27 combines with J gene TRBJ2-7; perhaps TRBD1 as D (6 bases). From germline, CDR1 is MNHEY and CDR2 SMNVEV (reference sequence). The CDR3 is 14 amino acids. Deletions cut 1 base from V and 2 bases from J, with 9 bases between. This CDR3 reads CASSLLAGAYEQYF. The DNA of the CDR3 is TGTGCCAGCAGTTTATTGGCAGGGGCCTACGAGCAGTACTTC.

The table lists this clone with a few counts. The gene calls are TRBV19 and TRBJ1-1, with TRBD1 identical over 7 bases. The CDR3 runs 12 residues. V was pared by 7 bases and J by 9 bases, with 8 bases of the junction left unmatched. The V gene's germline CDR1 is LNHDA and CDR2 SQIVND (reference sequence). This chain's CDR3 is CASNKQGFKAFF. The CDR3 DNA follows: TGTGCCAGTAATAAACAGGGGTTTAAAGCTTTCTTT.

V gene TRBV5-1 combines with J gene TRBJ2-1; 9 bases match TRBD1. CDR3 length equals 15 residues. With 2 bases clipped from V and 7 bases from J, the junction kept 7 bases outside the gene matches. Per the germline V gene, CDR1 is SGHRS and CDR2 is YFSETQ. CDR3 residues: CASSFNGQGTNEQFF. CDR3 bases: TGCGCCAGCAGCTTTAACGGACAGGGGACGAATGAGCAGTTCTTC.

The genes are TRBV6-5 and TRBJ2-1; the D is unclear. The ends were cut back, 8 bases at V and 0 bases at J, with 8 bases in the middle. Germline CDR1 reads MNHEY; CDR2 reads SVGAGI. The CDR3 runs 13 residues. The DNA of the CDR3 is TGTGCCAGCGGGCCGCTCTCCTACAATGAGCAGTTCTTC. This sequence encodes CASGPLSYNEQFF.

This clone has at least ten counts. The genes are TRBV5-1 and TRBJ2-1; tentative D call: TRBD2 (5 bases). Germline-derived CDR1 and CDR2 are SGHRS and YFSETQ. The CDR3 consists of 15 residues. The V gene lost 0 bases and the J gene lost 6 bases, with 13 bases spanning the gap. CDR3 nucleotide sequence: TGCGCCAGCAGCTTGGGGGAGTCCCTGGCCAATGAGCAGTTCTTC. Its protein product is CASSLGESLANEQFF.

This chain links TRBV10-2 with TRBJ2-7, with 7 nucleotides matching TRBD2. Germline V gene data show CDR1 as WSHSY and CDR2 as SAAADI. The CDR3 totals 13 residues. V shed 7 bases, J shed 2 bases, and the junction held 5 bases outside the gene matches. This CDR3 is CASTSGKTYEQYF. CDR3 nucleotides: TGCGCCAGCACGAGCGGGAAGACCTACGAGCAGTACTTC.

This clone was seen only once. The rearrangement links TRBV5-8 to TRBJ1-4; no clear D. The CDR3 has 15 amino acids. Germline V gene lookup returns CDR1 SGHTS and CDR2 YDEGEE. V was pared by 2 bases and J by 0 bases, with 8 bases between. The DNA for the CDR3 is TGTGCCAGCAGCTTTGGCTCCACAACTAATGAAAAACTGTTTTTT. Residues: CASSFGSTTNEKLFF.

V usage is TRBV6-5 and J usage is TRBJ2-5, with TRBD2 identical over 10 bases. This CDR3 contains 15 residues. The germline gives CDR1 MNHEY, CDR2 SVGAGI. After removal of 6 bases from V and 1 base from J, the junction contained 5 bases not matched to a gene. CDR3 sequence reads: CASRSLAGAQETQYF. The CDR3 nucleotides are TGTGCCAGCAGGTCCCTAGCGGGAGCCCAAGAGACCCAGTACTTC.

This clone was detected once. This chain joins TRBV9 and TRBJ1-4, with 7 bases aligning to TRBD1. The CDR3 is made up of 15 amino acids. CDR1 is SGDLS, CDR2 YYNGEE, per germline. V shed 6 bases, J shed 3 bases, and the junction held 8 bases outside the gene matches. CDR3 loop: CASNNEGAANEKLFF. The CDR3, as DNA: TGTGCCAGCAACAATGAGGGGGCGGCTAATGAAAAACTGTTTTTT.

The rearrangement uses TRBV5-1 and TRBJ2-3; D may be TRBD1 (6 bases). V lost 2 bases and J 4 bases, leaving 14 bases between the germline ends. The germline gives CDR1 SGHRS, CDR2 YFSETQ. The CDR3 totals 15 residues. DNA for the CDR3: TGCGCCAGCAGCTTCAGGGGTCGGGGTCCAGATACGCAGTATTTT. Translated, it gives CASSFRGRGPDTQYF.

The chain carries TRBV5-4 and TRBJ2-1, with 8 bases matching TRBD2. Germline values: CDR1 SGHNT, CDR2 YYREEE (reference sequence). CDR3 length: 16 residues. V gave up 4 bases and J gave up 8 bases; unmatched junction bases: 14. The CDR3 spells CASSLFSGMLRDEQFF. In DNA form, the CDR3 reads TGTGCCAGCAGCCTGTTTAGCGGGATGCTTAGGGATGAGCAGTTCTTC.

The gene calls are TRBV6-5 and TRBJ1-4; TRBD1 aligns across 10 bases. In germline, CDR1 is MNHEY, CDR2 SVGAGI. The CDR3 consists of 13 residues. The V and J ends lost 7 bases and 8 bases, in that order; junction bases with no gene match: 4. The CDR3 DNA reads TGTGCCAGCAAGCGACAGGGGGCCGAAAAACTGTTTTTT. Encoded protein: CASKRQGAEKLFF.

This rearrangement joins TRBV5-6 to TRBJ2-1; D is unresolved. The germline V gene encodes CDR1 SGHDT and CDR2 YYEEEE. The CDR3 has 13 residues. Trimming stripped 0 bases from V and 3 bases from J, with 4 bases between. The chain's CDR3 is CASSLVIYNEQFF. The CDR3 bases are TGTGCCAGCAGCTTGGTTATCTACAATGAGCAGTTCTTC. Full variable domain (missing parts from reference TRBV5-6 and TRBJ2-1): DAGVTQSPTHLIKTRGQQVTLRCSPKSGHDTVSWYQQALGQGPQFIFQYYEEEERQRGNFPDRFSGHQFPNYSSELNVNALLLGDSALYLCASSLVIYNEQFFGPGTRLTVL.

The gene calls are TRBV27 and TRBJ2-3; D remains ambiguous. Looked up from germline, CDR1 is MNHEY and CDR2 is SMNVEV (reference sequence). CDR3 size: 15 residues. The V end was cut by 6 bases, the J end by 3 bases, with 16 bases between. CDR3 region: CASSEAAFGTDTQYF. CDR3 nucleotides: TGTGCCAGCAGCGAGGCAGCATTCGGGACAGATACGCAGTATTTT.